These 27 T cell receptor beta chains were sequenced from one sample in a study of CXCR3-negative and CXCR3-positive naive CD8 T cells. Study-level findings and limits: CXCR3-positive naive cells had TRB CDR3s that were more hydrophobic than CXCR3-negative naive cells had.

With UMI labels, 5' RACE was used to prepare the TRB cDNA libraries. TCRdb reprocessed the 5' RACE reads, keeping one entry per CDR3 protein, no DNA. The data include some 5,000 distinct CDR3 sequences; the top ten clones carry 1.5% to 2%. Antigens for these TCRs are unknown. The sequenced sample consisted of naive CXCR3+ CD8+ T cells from blood. Regarding subset: CD45RO-CCR7+CD27+CD95- naive CD8+ T cells expressing CXCR3 (TNR3+). Source of these receptors: a human donor in good health. Some clones in this sample may be carry-over from other donors' samples.

This sequence joins TRBV4-2 and TRBJ2-7; TCRdb outputs TRBD1, but without DNA this stays unchecked. From germline, CDR1 is LGHNA and CDR2 YNFKEQ. The CDR3 has 15 residues. CDR3 sequence: CASSHAGTGSYEQYF.

Considering frequency, this clonotype is medium-sized (0.01 to 0.1%). The chain couples TRBV5-4 to TRBJ2-1; lacking DNA, the TRBD1 call made by TCRdb goes unchecked. CDR3 length equals 17 residues. Germline CDR1 SGHNT, CDR2 YYREEE (reference sequence). The CDR3 is CASRTGAGGASYNEQFF.

This clonotype is called medium-sized based on its frequency. The chain joins TRBV11-2 to TRBJ1-2; as DNA is missing, the TRBD1 call by TCRdb cannot be tested. Germline lookup yields CDR1 SGHAT and CDR2 FQNNGV. This CDR3 is built from 16 residues. CDR3 loop: CASSFAGQGAKEGYTF.

The CDR3 loop is CASRSPGQGQETQYF. The chain couples TRBV27 to TRBJ2-5; TCRdb reports TRBD1, a call that lacks DNA to check it against. The germline gives CDR1 MNHEY, CDR2 SMNVEV (reference sequence). The CDR3 runs 15 residues.

The chain recombines TRBV5-1 with TRBJ2-2; the D gene TCRdb calls, TRBD1, cannot be checked with no DNA. Germline V CDR1 and CDR2: SGHRS, YFSETQ. This CDR3 spans 14 amino acids. The chain's CDR3 is CASSQSGGSGELFF.

This rearrangement joins TRBV13 to TRBJ2-3; TCRdb indicates TRBD2, and absent DNA this call remains unverified. Germline values: CDR1 PRHDT, CDR2 FYEKMQ (reference sequence). The CDR3 sequence is 17 residues long. CDR3 amino acids: CASSLMGGGSLQDTQYF.

The gene calls are TRBV6-4 and TRBJ1-6. This CDR3 comprises 14 residues. CDR1 and CDR2 (germline): MRHNA, SNTAGT. The CDR3 reads CASTANLGDSPLHF.

The rearrangement links TRBV5-1 to TRBJ2-7. CDR3 length: 12 residues. Germline values: CDR1 SGHRS, CDR2 YFSETQ. This CDR3 is CASSPRYDEQYF.

This clonotype shows up as medium-sized (0.01 to 0.1%) by frequency. V and J are TRBV4-2 and TRBJ2-1. Per the germline V gene, CDR1 is LGHNA and CDR2 is YNFKEQ. The CDR3 length is 14 residues. CDR3 region: CASSQDEPDNEQFF.

The chain carries TRBV20-1 and TRBJ2-1; TCRdb lists TRBD1, though no DNA is available to test this call. The CDR3 sequence is 13 residues long. Germline lookup yields CDR1 DFQATT and CDR2 SNEGSKA (reference sequence). This CDR3 is CSAREQGVEEQFF.

V gene TRBV28 combines with J gene TRBJ1-1; TCRdb gives TRBD1 as the D gene, but with no DNA this cannot be confirmed. Per the germline V gene, CDR1 is MDHEN and CDR2 is SYDVKM. This CDR3 is built from 12 residues. The CDR3 is CASSHRDPEAFF. Full variable domain (rest looked up from reference TRBV28 and TRBJ1-1): DVKVTQSSRYLVKRTGEKVFLECVQDMDHENMFWYRQDPGLGLRLIYFSYDVKMKEKGDIPEGYSVSREKKERFSLILESASTNQTSMYLCASSHRDPEAFFGQGTRLTVV.

Frequency places this clonotype as medium-sized. The V gene is TRBV6-5, the J gene TRBJ1-2. The CDR3 is 14 amino acids. Germline lookup yields CDR1 MNHEY and CDR2 SVGAGI. The CDR3 is CASSVQERNYGYTF.

This clonotype is classed as medium-sized by frequency. J is TRBJ2-7 and V is TRBV7-9; no DNA is available, so the TRBD1 call from TCRdb remains unchecked. The CDR3 has 16 residues. Germline CDR1 and CDR2: SEHNR and FQNEAQ (reference sequence). The CDR3 loop is CASSGGQAAGSHEQYF.

This clonotype is classed as medium-sized by frequency. The rearrangement joins TRBV5-5 to TRBJ1-1. Germline V gene data show CDR1 as SGHKS and CDR2 as YYEKEE (reference sequence). This CDR3 region has 16 residues. This chain's CDR3 is CASSLEDEVSNTEAFF.

The chain recombines TRBV7-9 with TRBJ2-2. The CDR3 is 13 amino acids. Germline V gene data show CDR1 as SEHNR and CDR2 as FQNEAQ (reference sequence). The CDR3 loop reads CASSPTSAGELSF.

This rearrangement joins TRBV25-1 to TRBJ2-5; as DNA is missing, the TRBD1 call by TCRdb cannot be tested. Germline CDR1 and CDR2: MGHDK and SYGVNS. The CDR3 contains 14 residues. The CDR3: CASSERDSQETQYF.

The CDR3 sequence: CASSSGTGNTEAFF. The rearrangement uses TRBV13 and TRBJ1-1; without DNA, the TCRdb call of TRBD1 cannot be checked. Germline lookup yields CDR1 PRHDT and CDR2 FYEKMQ (reference sequence). The CDR3 runs 14 residues.

The gene calls are TRBV6-6 and TRBJ2-7; TCRdb's D call, TRBD1, is unchecked because there is no DNA. CDR1 and CDR2 (germline): MNHNY, SVGAGI (reference sequence). This CDR3 has 14 amino acids. CDR3 loop: CASSHGQTRYEQYF.

V and J are TRBV20-1 and TRBJ1-1; TCRdb selects TRBD1, and the lack of DNA leaves this call unchecked. Looked up from germline, CDR1 is DFQATT and CDR2 is SNEGSKA (reference sequence). This CDR3 has 13 amino acids. This chain's CDR3 is CSANPGGNTEAFF.

V gene TRBV6-5 combines with J gene TRBJ2-1; the D call of TRBD2 rests on TCRdb alone, since no DNA is present to check it. Germline-derived CDR1 and CDR2 are MNHEY and SVGAGI. This CDR3 region has 13 residues. The CDR3 is CASSYSTGVEQFF.

The chain recombines TRBV29-1 with TRBJ1-1; TCRdb's D call of TRBD1 is untestable without DNA. CDR3 length: 11 residues. Germline assignment: CDR1 SQVTM and CDR2 ANQGSEA. The CDR3 reads CSVDTGTGAFF.

This clonotype is classed as medium-sized (0.01 to 0.1%) by frequency. The rearrangement joins TRBV2 to TRBJ2-3; TCRdb returns TRBD1, unconfirmable since there is no DNA. The CDR3 covers 16 residues. Germline CDR1 and CDR2: SNHLY and FYNNEI. The CDR3: CASSEAAGQITDTQYF.

According to its frequency, this clonotype is large (0.1 to 1%). The V and J genes are TRBV9 and TRBJ2-7; the D gene TCRdb calls, TRBD2, cannot be checked with no DNA. Germline assignment: CDR1 SGDLS and CDR2 YYNGEE. The CDR3 loop spans 16 amino acids. CDR3 loop: CASSVGPRGATYEQYF.

The V call is TRBV11-2, the J call TRBJ2-5. The CDR3 runs 12 residues. The germline gives CDR1 SGHAT, CDR2 FQNNGV. CDR3 in amino acids: CASSLEGETQYF.

The chain joins TRBV2 to TRBJ2-5; lacking DNA, the TRBD1 call made by TCRdb goes unchecked. Germline assignment: CDR1 SNHLY and CDR2 FYNNEI. This CDR3 region has 15 residues. This CDR3 reads CASSNMGGAQETQYF.

The rearrangement links TRBV6-1 to TRBJ1-3. Germline V gene sequence: CDR1 MNHNS, CDR2 SASEGT. The length of the CDR3 is 14 residues. CDR3 in amino acids: CASSEAGSGNTIYF.

Considering frequency, this clonotype is large. The rearrangement links TRBV6-5 to TRBJ1-3. The germline V gene has CDR1 MNHEY and CDR2 SVGAGI. This CDR3 has 16 residues. CDR3 loop: CASSYGGGAHGNTIYF.